What follows is one T cell receptor beta chain and its context. Its antigen is unknown. The data derive from a study of cytomegalovirus exposure and HLA in healthy donors. The CDR3 totals 13 residues. Germline V lookup: CDR1 SGHNT, CDR2 YYREEE (reference sequence). The germline V and J ends were trimmed by 3 bases and 0 bases, with 6 bases remaining between them. Amplification used 60 Vbeta primers and 13 Jbeta primers. Clones were read by immunoSEQ multiplex PCR, and TCRdb kept only the in-frame ones, dropping some. The data show 170,000 or so clones, approximately 80% seen once. Study-level points and caveats: It was reported that the classifier diagnosed cytomegalovirus status with high specificity and sensitivity in both the original and validation cohorts. Analyzed later, most CMV-associated TCR beta chains appeared HLA-restricted.

Sequenced input: PBMCs. The rearrangement links TRBV5-4 to TRBJ1-1; D uncertain. The TCR was taken from a boy aged 5-17 years in good health and CMV-seronegative. CDR3 bases: TGTGCCAGCAGCTCCGGGGTGAACACTGAAGCTTTCTTT. Translating it yields CASSSGVNTEAFF.